Listed here are 30 T cell receptor beta chains from one sample, sequenced in a study of CD8 T cells in Susac syndrome. RNA in amounts of roughly 0.5 to 1 ug was reverse transcribed with random hexamers. TCRdb fed the immunoSEQ multiplex PCR reads into MiXCR, producing one record per CDR3 protein. In the table there are under 200,000 distinct CDR3 sequences, 91% of which are singletons. The sample taken for sequencing was CD4+ T cells from PBMCs. These receptors were taken from a human donor with Susac syndrome.

The table lists this clonotype with a count of one. The chain joins TRBV5-5 to TRBJ2-1, with D perhaps TRBD1 (5 bases). The CDR3 spans 13 residues. In germline, CDR1 is SGHKS, CDR2 YYEKEE (reference sequence). Trimming removed 4 bases from V and 9 bases from J, with 14 bases in between. CDR3 residues: CASSPNPGREQFF. DNA for the CDR3: TGTGCCAGCAGCCCTAACCCAGGGCGTGAGCAGTTCTTC. The entire variable domain, with the rest obtained from reference TRBV5-5 and TRBJ2-1, is as follows: DAGVTQSPTHLIKTRGQQVTLRCSPISGHKSVSWYQQVLGQGPQFIFQYYEKEERGRGNFPDRFSARQFPNYSSELNVNALLLGDSALYLCASSPNPGREQFFGPGTRLTVL.

The chain links TRBV20-1 to TRBJ1-5; D unresolved. The CDR3 length is 14 residues. The V and J ends lost 4 bases and 2 bases respectively, with 12 bases between them. The germline V gene encodes CDR1 DFQATT and CDR2 SNEGSKA (reference sequence). The CDR3 spells CSATPPTGNQPQHF. CDR3 bases: TGCAGTGCTACCCCTCCCACTGGCAATCAGCCCCAGCATTTT.

The chain is built from TRBV7-9 and TRBJ2-3; the D is unclear. The V gene lost 3 bases and the J gene lost 6 bases, with 7 bases spanning the gap. Germline loops: CDR1 SEHNR, CDR2 FQNEAQ (reference sequence). The CDR3 extends over 12 amino acids. The CDR3 sequence: CASSLLGDTQYF. The CDR3 coding sequence is TGTGCCAGCAGCTTGTTGGGGGATACGCAGTATTTT.

This clonotype was counted a few times. The chain combines TRBV9 with TRBJ2-5, with D perhaps matching TRBD1 or TRBD2 (5 bases each). Deletions cut 2 bases from V and 1 base from J, with 6 bases between. The CDR3 is 13 residues long. Germline CDR1 reads SGDLS; CDR2 reads YYNGEE. The CDR3 here is CASSVGVQETQYF. Here the CDR3 DNA reads TGTGCCAGCAGCGTGGGGGTCCAAGAGACCCAGTACTTC.

A single count supports this clonotype. V usage is TRBV24-1 and J usage is TRBJ2-5; D unclear. V was clipped by 5 bases and J by 1 base, with 7 bases between them. Germline CDR1 and CDR2: KGHDR and SFDVKD. CDR3 length equals 13 residues. The CDR3 region is CATSGSLQETQYF. For the CDR3, the DNA is TGTGCCACCAGTGGGTCCCTCCAAGAGACCCAGTACTTC.

This clonotype was detected only once. The V call is TRBV5-1, the J call TRBJ1-2; TRBD1 matches 8 bases. Germline V gene sequence: CDR1 SGHRS, CDR2 YFSETQ. J was trimmed by 7 bases and V by 0 bases; bases with no gene match: 11. The CDR3 covers 16 residues. The CDR3 loop is CASSLASGQEGGGYTF. In nucleotides, the CDR3 is TGCGCCAGCAGCTTGGCCTCGGGACAGGAAGGAGGTGGCTACACCTTC.

The V call is TRBV10-3, the J call TRBJ2-5; no clear D gene. Germline CDR1 is ENHRY and CDR2 is SYGVKD. The V end was cut by 10 bases, the J end by 2 bases, with 8 bases between. CDR3 size: 11 residues. CDR3 coding DNA: TGTGCCACCCAGACGCAAGAGACCCAGTACTTC. Its translation is CATQTQETQYF.

The chain carries TRBV7-3 and TRBJ1-1; TRBD1 matches 7 bases. With V trimmed by 4 bases and J by 4 bases, 9 bases remained unmatched. The CDR3 consists of 15 residues. Germline values: CDR1 SGHTA, CDR2 FQGTGA. The CDR3 sequence: CASSSYRGGSTEAFF. For the CDR3, the DNA is TGTGCCAGCAGCTCGTACAGGGGAGGGAGCACTGAAGCTTTCTTT. The variable domain in full, completed from reference TRBV7-3 and TRBJ1-1, reads GAGVSQTPSNKVTEKGKYVELRCDPISGHTALYWYRQSLGQGPEFLIYFQGTGAADDSGLPNDRFFAVRPEGSVSTLKIQRTERGDSAVYLCASSSYRGGSTEAFFGQGTRLTVV.

The rearrangement uses TRBV7-9 and TRBJ2-7; tentatively, D is TRBD1 (6 bases). This CDR3 is 15 amino acids long. V was clipped by 5 bases and J by 3 bases, with 17 bases between them. Germline V gene sequence: CDR1 SEHNR, CDR2 FQNEAQ (reference sequence). Here the CDR3 DNA reads TGTGCCAGCAGCACTCCGACAGGTTTTGACTACGAGCAGTACTTC. The encoded protein is CASSTPTGFDYEQYF.

The chain combines TRBV18 with TRBJ2-2, with D perhaps TRBD2 (5 bases). In germline, CDR1 is KGHSH, CDR2 LQKENI. The V end was cut by 3 bases, the J end by 2 bases, with 10 bases between. The CDR3 contains 15 residues. CDR3 loop: CASSPSSLNTGELFF. CDR3 bases: TGTGCCAGCTCACCTTCTAGCCTTAACACCGGGGAGCTGTTTTTT. Filled out from reference TRBV18 and TRBJ2-2, the complete variable domain reads NAGVMQNPRHLVRRRGQEARLRCSPMKGHSHVYWYRQLPEEGLKFMVYLQKENIIDESGMPKERFSAEFPKEGPSILRIQQVVRGDSAAYFCASSPSSLNTGELFFGEGSRLTVL.

The V gene is TRBV28, the J gene TRBJ1-5; D is uncertain. Germline CDR1 MDHEN, CDR2 SYDVKM. Between the trimmed V and J ends, which lost 6 bases and 3 bases, there was a span of 3 bases. The CDR3 spans 11 residues. CDR3 residues: CASSHNQPQHF. CDR3 bases: TGTGCCAGCAGCCACAATCAGCCCCAGCATTTT.

The chain is built from TRBV28 and TRBJ2-7; weak D call: TRBD1 (6 bases). V lost 4 bases and J 5 bases, leaving 9 bases between the germline ends. The CDR3 is 12 residues long. The V gene's germline CDR1 is MDHEN and CDR2 SYDVKM. The CDR3: CASSWTAHEQYF. The CDR3, as DNA: TGTGCCAGCAGTTGGACAGCGCACGAGCAGTACTTC. Based on the CDR3 plus reference TRBV28 and TRBJ2-7, the full variable domain is DVKVTQSSRYLVKRTGEKVFLECVQDMDHENMFWYRQDPGLGLRLIYFSYDVKMKEKGDIPEGYSVSREKKERFSLILESASTNQTSMYLCASSWTAHEQYFGPGTRLTVT.

The J gene is TRBJ1-1, the V gene TRBV9, with D perhaps matching TRBD1 (5 bases). Germline CDR1 SGDLS, CDR2 YYNGEE. The CDR3 runs to 15 residues. Between the trimmed V and J ends, which lost 3 bases and 1 base, there was a span of 13 bases. CDR3 amino acids: CASSDNSGANTEAFF. The CDR3 nucleotides read TGTGCCAGCAGCGACAACTCCGGGGCGAACACTGAAGCTTTCTTT.

The count of this clonotype is one. J is TRBJ2-3 and V is TRBV6-6; possible D gene TRBD2, 6 bases. The germline gives CDR1 MNHNY, CDR2 SVGAGI (reference sequence). The CDR3 has 14 amino acids. With 0 bases removed from V and 6 bases from J, the gap between germline ends came to 10 bases. The CDR3 DNA sequence: TGTGCCAGCAGTTACTCAGAGACTAGTGATACGCAGTATTTT. Its translation is CASSYSETSDTQYF.

This sequence joins TRBV27 and TRBJ1-2; D unresolved. The CDR3 has 13 amino acids. Germline V CDR1 and CDR2: MNHEY, SMNVEV (reference sequence). Trimming took 2 bases from V and 1 from J, leaving 5 bases between them. CDR3 DNA: TGTGCCAGCAGTTTAGGTGATAACTATGGCTACACCTTC. Translation gives CASSLGDNYGYTF.

The CDR3 loop is CASSQVPSGRAIYEQYF. The CDR3 coding sequence is TGTGCCAGCAGCCAAGTGCCTAGCGGGAGGGCCATCTACGAGCAGTACTTC. The chain uses TRBV14 and TRBJ2-7; TRBD2 aligns across 12 bases. There are 17 residues in the CDR3. V gave up 1 base and J gave up 3 bases; unmatched junction bases: 7. Germline V gives CDR1 SGHDN, CDR2 FVKESK. The full variable domain, in which reference TRBV14 and TRBJ2-7 provide the parts outside the CDR3, is EAGVTQFPSHSVIEKGQTVTLRCDPISGHDNLYWYRRVMGKEIKFLLHFVKESKQDESGMPNNRFLAERTGGTYSTLKVQPAELEDSGVYFCASSQVPSGRAIYEQYFGPGTRLTVT.

This rearrangement joins TRBV2 to TRBJ2-5; D ambiguous. The CDR3 loop spans 12 amino acids. V was shortened by 4 bases and J by 4 bases, with 7 bases between the two germline ends. Germline V gene data show CDR1 as SNHLY and CDR2 as FYNNEI. CDR3 region: CASSASRETQYF. CDR3 nucleotides: TGTGCCAGCAGTGCCTCTAGAGAGACCCAGTACTTC.

This sequence joins TRBV4-1 and TRBJ1-3; D remains unclear. Per the germline V gene, CDR1 is MGHRA and CDR2 is YSYEKL. The V and J ends lost 1 base and 0 bases respectively, with 7 bases between them. This CDR3 is 15 amino acids long. This CDR3 reads CASSQGYSSGNTIYF. DNA for the CDR3: TGCGCCAGCAGCCAAGGATATAGCTCTGGAAACACCATATATTTT.

J is TRBJ1-2 and V is TRBV6-5; D is perhaps TRBD1 (5 bases). This CDR3 has 14 amino acids. The germline V and J ends were trimmed by 0 bases and 8 bases, with 13 bases remaining between them. The germline V gene encodes CDR1 MNHEY and CDR2 SVGAGI. CDR3 sequence: CASSYSAGGEGYTF. The DNA of the CDR3 is TGTGCCAGCAGTTACTCGGCGGGGGGTGAAGGCTACACCTTC.

The chain joins TRBV6-5 to TRBJ1-3; 7 bases match TRBD1. This CDR3 has 14 amino acids. Trimming at V came to 6 bases and at J to 3 bases, leaving 5 bases not matched to a gene. CDR1 is MNHEY and CDR2 is SVGAGI in the germline V gene. CDR3: CASSWNRGGNTIYF. In DNA, the CDR3 is TGTGCCAGCAGCTGGAACAGGGGTGGAAACACCATATATTTT.

J is TRBJ1-1 and V is TRBV29-1; 7 bases align to TRBD1. V trimming: 4 bases; J trimming: 3 bases; junction bases outside the gene matches: 5. Germline V gene sequence: CDR1 SQVTM, CDR2 ANQGSEA. This CDR3 contains 13 residues. The CDR3 DNA follows: TGCAGCGTTGTACAGGGGTTTTACACTGAAGCTTTCTTT. It encodes CSVVQGFYTEAFF.

The chain combines TRBV19 with TRBJ1-5; possibly TRBD1 for D (5 bases). This CDR3 spans 15 amino acids. V was cut by 8 bases and J by 2 bases, with 16 bases left in between. Germline CDR1 and CDR2: LNHDA and SQIVND (reference sequence). The CDR3, as DNA: TGTGCCAGTGACGCAAGGGGTATGGGCAATCAGCCCCAGCATTTT. Residues: CASDARGMGNQPQHF. Using reference TRBV19 and TRBJ1-5 for the parts outside the CDR3, the full variable domain is DGGITQSPKYLFRKEGQNVTLSCEQNLNHDAMYWYRQDPGQGLRLIYYSQIVNDFQKGDIAEGYSVSREKKESFPLTVTSAQKNPTAFYLCASDARGMGNQPQHFGDGTRLSIL.

This clonotype was seen only a few times. V and J are TRBV5-4 and TRBJ2-7; D unresolved. V was trimmed by 0 bases and J by 5 bases, leaving 3 bases between them. In germline, CDR1 is SGHNT, CDR2 YYREEE (reference sequence). There are 11 residues in the CDR3. The CDR3 is CASSLAHEQYF. CDR3 DNA: TGTGCCAGCAGCTTGGCCCACGAGCAGTACTTC.

The V call is TRBV6-5, the J call TRBJ1-2, with TRBD1 identical over 7 bases. Trimming took 0 bases from V and 8 from J; bases not matched to a gene: 24. This CDR3 spans 20 amino acids. Germline loops: CDR1 MNHEY, CDR2 SVGAGI. The CDR3 sequence is CASSYSLARVRGFMDSGYTF. CDR3 bases: TGTGCCAGCAGTTACTCCTTAGCACGCGTCAGGGGGTTTATGGATTCCGGCTACACCTTC.

This clonotype has only one observation. The chain employs TRBV27 and TRBJ2-1, with a tentative D call TRBD1 (6 bases). Germline CDR1 MNHEY, CDR2 SMNVEV (reference sequence). The CDR3 runs to 16 residues. The V end lost 6 bases, the J end lost 4 bases, and 19 bases lay between the germline ends. CDR3 DNA: TGTGCCAGCAGCCGGACGACAGGCTTACTTTACAATGAGCAGTTCTTC. This encodes CASSRTTGLLYNEQFF.

V gene TRBV6-5 combines with J gene TRBJ1-2; D call uncertain. Trimming shortened V by 4 bases and J by 2 bases, and 14 bases separated the two germline ends. This CDR3 contains 15 residues. From germline, CDR1 is MNHEY and CDR2 SVGAGI. The CDR3 here is CASSLVGASNYGYTF. For the CDR3, the DNA is TGTGCCAGCAGTTTAGTCGGAGCCTCCAACTATGGCTACACCTTC.

This clonotype was recorded once. The CDR3 reads CASSGSPGAPGTDTQYF. DNA of the CDR3: TGTGCCAGCAGTGGATCCCCAGGGGCCCCAGGGACAGATACGCAGTATTTT. The V gene is TRBV25-1, the J gene TRBJ2-3; a weak D match, TRBD1 (6 bases). Trimming pared 4 bases from V and 3 bases from J, leaving 20 bases between. CDR3 length equals 17 residues. Germline V gene lookup returns CDR1 MGHDK and CDR2 SYGVNS.

The chain uses TRBV6-2 or TRBV6-3 and TRBJ1-5; weak D call: TRBD1 (6 bases). With 6 bases removed from V and 1 base from J, the gap between germline ends came to 16 bases. The germline CDR1 and CDR2 sequences are MNHEY and SVGEGT. The CDR3 is made up of 16 amino acids. The CDR3 DNA is TGTGCCAGCAGAGGGGGAGATTCCGGAAGCAATCAGCCCCAGCATTTT. Translating gives CASRGGDSGSNQPQHF.

This rearrangement joins TRBV11-2 to TRBJ2-3, with 9 bases identical to TRBD1. The CDR3 sequence is 16 residues long. The germline CDR1 and CDR2 sequences are SGHAT and FQNNGV. Trimming took 5 bases from V and 5 from J; bases not matched to a gene: 11. The CDR3 loop is CASSLPRTGERDTQYF. The DNA for the CDR3 is TGTGCCAGCAGCCTACCTAGGACAGGGGAAAGAGATACGCAGTATTTT.

Remarks on this clonotype: Sequence at one end of the junction differs from germline and may be a read error. The rearrangement links TRBV29-1 to TRBJ2-5; no reliable D call. Germline assignment: CDR1 SQVTM and CDR2 ANQGSEA. This CDR3 region has 12 residues. The CDR3 spells CSVGRRGETQDF. The CDR3 bases are TGCAGCGTTGGTAGGAGAGGAGAGACCCAGGACTTC.